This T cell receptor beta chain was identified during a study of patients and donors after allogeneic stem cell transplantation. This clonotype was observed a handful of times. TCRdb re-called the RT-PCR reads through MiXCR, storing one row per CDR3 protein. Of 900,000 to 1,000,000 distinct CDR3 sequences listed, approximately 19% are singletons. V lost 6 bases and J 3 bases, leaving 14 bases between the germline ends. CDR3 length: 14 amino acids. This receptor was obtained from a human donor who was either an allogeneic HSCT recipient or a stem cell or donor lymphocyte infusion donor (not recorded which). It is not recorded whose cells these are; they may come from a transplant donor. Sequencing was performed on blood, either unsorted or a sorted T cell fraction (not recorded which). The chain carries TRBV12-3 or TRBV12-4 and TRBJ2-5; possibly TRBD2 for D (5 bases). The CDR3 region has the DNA TGTGCCAGCAGCGTCCGGAGGACCGAAGAGACCCAGTACTTC. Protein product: CASSVRRTEETQYF.